One and the same sample provided the 30 T cell receptor beta chains below, sequenced in a study of cytomegalovirus exposure and HLA in healthy donors. Amplification used 60 Vbeta primers and 13 Jbeta primers. Clones were read by immunoSEQ multiplex PCR, and TCRdb kept only the in-frame ones, dropping some. The sample contains about 200,000 clones, approximately 80% of which appear only once. The sequenced material came from PBMCs. Receptors were obtained from a girl under 10 years old in good health and CMV-seronegative.

This clone was seen a handful of times. The chain recombines TRBV27 with TRBJ1-1, with D possibly matching TRBD1 (6 bases). V dropped 4 bases and J dropped 7 bases, with 16 bases sitting between them. CDR3 size: 14 residues. Germline V gene lookup returns CDR1 MNHEY and CDR2 SMNVEV (reference sequence). This CDR3 reads CASSSLQGGGEAFF. The CDR3 nucleotides are TGTGCCAGCAGTTCACTACAGGGCGGGGGTGAAGCTTTCTTT.

This clone was detected only a few times. The chain's CDR3 is CASSLGQLYGYTF. CDR3 nucleotides: TGTGCCAGCAGCTTGGGACAGTTATATGGCTACACCTTC. V and J are TRBV5-6 and TRBJ1-2, with D possibly TRBD1 on 5 matching bases. Germline V lookup: CDR1 SGHDT, CDR2 YYEEEE. The CDR3 is made up of 13 amino acids. The V gene lost 0 bases and the J gene lost 5 bases, with 8 bases spanning the gap.

This chain links TRBV4-1 with TRBJ1-2, with 10 nucleotides matching TRBD1. CDR1 is MGHRA, CDR2 YSYEKL, per germline. J lost 2 bases, V lost 1 base, and 7 bases had no gene match. CDR3 size: 17 residues. The CDR3 reads CASSQAGTGAHNYGYTF. DNA of the CDR3: TGCGCCAGCAGCCAAGCTGGGACAGGGGCACACAACTATGGCTACACCTTC.

The V and J genes are TRBV18 and TRBJ1-1, with TRBD1 identical over 9 bases. This CDR3 has 16 residues. Trimming at V came to 7 bases and at J to 3 bases, leaving 12 bases not matched to a gene. Germline-derived CDR1 and CDR2 are KGHSH and LQKENI. CDR3 bases: TGTGCCAGCTACCCAGCAAGACGGGACAGGGACACTGAAGCTTTCTTT. It yields the protein CASYPARRDRDTEAFF.

This clone was seen a handful of times. The chain recombines TRBV10-3 with TRBJ2-7; 9 bases match TRBD1. Germline CDR1 reads ENHRY; CDR2 reads SYGVKD. The CDR3 runs 13 residues. V was clipped by 11 bases and J by 0 bases; unmatched bases: 5. The CDR3 nucleotides are TGTGCCCTCCGGACAGGGGACTCCTACGAGCAGTACTTC. Translating gives CALRTGDSYEQYF.

This clone was seen a handful of times. This chain links TRBV4-1 with TRBJ2-1, with TRBD2 matching over 10 bases. With V trimmed by 2 bases and J by 1 base, 5 bases remained unmatched. From germline, CDR1 is MGHRA and CDR2 YSYEKL. The CDR3 is 17 residues long. This CDR3 reads CASSQRTSGLSYNEQFF. The CDR3 DNA is TGCGCCAGCAGCCAACGGACTAGCGGATTATCCTACAATGAGCAGTTCTTC.

This clone was seen once. This sequence joins TRBV25-1 and TRBJ1-2, with D possibly matching TRBD1 (6 bases). Germline assignment: CDR1 MGHDK and CDR2 SYGVNS. The CDR3 spans 14 residues. Trimming stripped 2 bases from V and 4 bases from J, with 11 bases between. CDR3 in DNA: TGTGCCAGCAGTGAAATCGGACAGCGCTATGGCTACACCTTC. Amino acids: CASSEIGQRYGYTF.

The chain has TRBV5-6 and TRBJ1-1; D is perhaps TRBD1 (6 bases). The CDR3 length is 13 residues. V gave up 6 bases and J gave up 1 base, with 10 bases separating them. CDR1 is SGHDT, CDR2 YYEEEE, per germline. The DNA of the CDR3 is TGTGCCAGCAATAACAGGGCGAACACTGAAGCTTTCTTT. Its translation: CASNNRANTEAFF.

The CDR3 bases are TGTGCCAGCTCACCACAGGGACAGGACTGGGATAACACTGAAGCTTTCTTT. Translating it yields CASSPQGQDWDNTEAFF. The chain joins TRBV18 to TRBJ1-1; 8 positions agree with TRBD1. The junction had 9 bases not matched to a gene; V was cut back by 1 base and J by 2 bases. Germline assignment: CDR1 KGHSH and CDR2 LQKENI. The CDR3 spans 17 residues. Combining the CDR3 with reference TRBV18 and TRBJ1-1 gives the whole variable domain NAGVMQNPRHLVRRRGQEARLRCSPMKGHSHVYWYRQLPEEGLKFMVYLQKENIIDESGMPKERFSAEFPKEGPSILRIQQVVRGDSAAYFCASSPQGQDWDNTEAFFGQGTRLTVV.

CDR3 protein: CASKIDRGGTGELFF. The DNA of the CDR3 is TGTGCCAGCAAGATTGACAGGGGCGGCACCGGGGAGCTGTTTTTT. The V call is TRBV2, the J call TRBJ2-2, with TRBD1 matching over 8 bases. Unmatched junction bases numbered 8, after V lost 7 bases and J lost 4 bases. CDR3 length: 15 amino acids. Germline CDR1 reads SNHLY; CDR2 reads FYNNEI.

The V gene is TRBV6-6, the J gene TRBJ2-5; D is perhaps TRBD2 (5 bases). This CDR3 is 13 amino acids long. The V gene's germline CDR1 is MNHNY and CDR2 SVGAGI (reference sequence). V shed 6 bases and J shed 5 bases, with 13 bases lying between them. The CDR3: CASRNGERETQYF. DNA for the CDR3: TGTGCCAGCAGAAACGGGGAACGGGAGACCCAGTACTTC.

This chain joins TRBV27 and TRBJ2-1, with a possible D match to TRBD1 (6 bases). The V gene lost 3 bases and the J gene lost 9 bases, with 15 bases spanning the gap. Germline V gene data show CDR1 as MNHEY and CDR2 as SMNVEV (reference sequence). The CDR3 contains 14 residues. Here the CDR3 reads CASSFQQGQGEQFF. The CDR3 DNA sequence: TGTGCCAGCAGTTTTCAGCAGGGGCAGGGTGAGCAGTTCTTC.

The chain is built from TRBV6-1 and TRBJ1-5; 9 nucleotides agree with TRBD1. V shed 9 bases, J shed 5 bases, and the junction held 8 bases outside the gene matches. This CDR3 comprises 14 residues. Per the germline V gene, CDR1 is MNHNS and CDR2 is SASEGT. The CDR3 DNA reads TGTGCCAGTACGGGACAGGGAGGAGATCAGCCCCAGCATTTT. This gives the protein CASTGQGGDQPQHF.

This chain connects TRBV4-2 to TRBJ2-1; 7 bases match TRBD2. Germline trimming cut 2 bases from V and 0 bases from J; bases unmatched to any gene: 1. This CDR3 is 15 amino acids long. Germline CDR1 and CDR2: LGHNA and YNFKEQ. DNA for the CDR3: TGTGCCAGCAGCCAAAGGACTAGCTCCTACAATGAGCAGTTCTTC. Its translation is CASSQRTSSYNEQFF.

The V gene is TRBV5-6, the J gene TRBJ2-1; a weak D match, TRBD2 (5 bases). Germline lookup yields CDR1 SGHDT and CDR2 YYEEEE. Between the trimmed V and J ends, which lost 4 bases and 7 bases, there was a span of 24 bases. CDR3 length: 17 residues. CDR3 sequence reads: CASSTTRLQSGGNEQFF. Written as DNA, the CDR3 is TGTGCCAGCAGCACCACTAGACTTCAATCCGGTGGGAATGAGCAGTTCTTC.

The chain has TRBV19 and TRBJ1-5; D is uncertain. Between the trimmed V and J ends, which lost 8 bases and 0 bases, there was a span of 14 bases. From germline, CDR1 is LNHDA and CDR2 SQIVND (reference sequence). The length of the CDR3 is 15 residues. The CDR3 loop reads CASDVAAYSNQPQHF. The CDR3 nucleotides read TGTGCCAGTGATGTGGCGGCTTATAGCAATCAGCCCCAGCATTTT. Looking up the rest from reference TRBV19 and TRBJ1-5 gives the full variable domain: DGGITQSPKYLFRKEGQNVTLSCEQNLNHDAMYWYRQDPGQGLRLIYYSQIVNDFQKGDIAEGYSVSREKKESFPLTVTSAQKNPTAFYLCASDVAAYSNQPQHFGDGTRLSIL.

This chain connects TRBV5-1 to TRBJ1-2, with a weak D call TRBD1 (6 bases). CDR1 is SGHRS and CDR2 is YFSETQ in the germline V gene. This CDR3 is built from 15 residues. V lost 6 bases and J lost 3, with 18 bases in between. CDR3 in DNA: TGCGCCAGCACCCCAGGGGACCTCAACGACTATGGCTACACCTTC. This sequence encodes CASTPGDLNDYGYTF. The whole variable domain, filled in from reference TRBV5-1 and TRBJ1-2, reads KAGVTQTPRYLIKTRGQQVTLSCSPISGHRSVSWYQQTPGQGLQFLFEYFSETQRNKGNFPGRFSGRQFSNSRSEMNVSTLELGDSALYLCASTPGDLNDYGYTFGSGTRLTVV.

The gene calls are TRBV10-2 and TRBJ2-1; 9 nucleotides align to TRBD2. After removal of 8 bases from V and 5 bases from J, the junction contained 4 bases not matched to a gene. The CDR3 sequence is 13 residues long. From germline, CDR1 is WSHSY and CDR2 SAAADI. This CDR3 is CASWGLANNEQFF. The CDR3, as DNA: TGCGCCAGCTGGGGACTAGCAAACAATGAGCAGTTCTTC.

This clone showed up just once. V usage is TRBV7-2 and J usage is TRBJ1-6; D uncertain. This CDR3 has 14 residues. V shed 5 bases and J shed 7 bases, with 12 bases lying between them. The germline gives CDR1 SGHTA, CDR2 FQGNSA. The CDR3 loop reads CASSTGVVNSPLHF. CDR3 nucleotides: TGTGCCAGCAGCACGGGAGTGGTAAATTCACCCCTCCACTTT.

CDR3 in DNA: TGTGCCAGCAGCCAAGCGGCCGGGACTAGACTCGCAGATACGCAGTATTTT. As protein: CASSQAAGTRLADTQYF. The chain joins TRBV4-2 to TRBJ2-3; 8 bases agree with TRBD2. This CDR3 has 17 residues. V was pared by 1 base and J by 4 bases, with 10 bases of the junction left unmatched. The germline V gene encodes CDR1 LGHNA and CDR2 YNFKEQ.

The chain couples TRBV30 to TRBJ2-2, with unresolved D. V gave up 2 bases and J gave up 8 bases, with 6 bases separating them. This CDR3 spans 11 amino acids. The germline gives CDR1 GTSNPN, CDR2 SVGIG (reference sequence). CDR3 DNA sequence: TGTGCCTGGAGTCTATCGGGGGAGCTGTTTTTT. Translated: CAWSLSGELFF. Together with reference TRBV30 and TRBJ2-2, the CDR3 gives the full variable domain: SQTIHQWPATLVQPVGSPLSLECTVEGTSNPNLYWYRQAAGRGLQLLFYSVGIGQISSEVPQNLSASRPQDRQFILSSKKLLLSDSGFYLCAWSLSGELFFGEGSRLTVL.

The V and J genes are TRBV2 and TRBJ2-1; weak D call: TRBD1 (5 bases). The germline gives CDR1 SNHLY, CDR2 FYNNEI. The CDR3 is 17 amino acids. V lost 6 bases, J lost 0 bases, and 18 bases lay in between. This CDR3 is CASSRASPRSSYNEQFF. CDR3 coding DNA: TGTGCCAGCAGCAGGGCCTCCCCTAGGAGCTCCTACAATGAGCAGTTCTTC. The full variable domain, rest sourced from reference TRBV2 and TRBJ2-1, is EPEVTQTPSHQVTQMGQEVILRCVPISNHLYFYWYRQILGQKVEFLVSFYNNEISEKSEIFDDQFSVERPDGSNFTLKIRSTKLEDSAMYFCASSRASPRSSYNEQFFGPGTRLTVL.

This chain's CDR3 is CASSELWSSYNEQFF. CDR3 in DNA: TGTGCCAGCAGTGAACTGTGGAGCTCCTACAATGAGCAGTTCTTC. This sequence joins TRBV2 and TRBJ2-1; D is undetermined. The V end lost 2 bases, the J end lost 0 bases, and 8 bases lay between the germline ends. The CDR3 has 15 residues. The germline V gene encodes CDR1 SNHLY and CDR2 FYNNEI.

This rearrangement joins TRBV19 to TRBJ1-5, with a weak D call TRBD1 (6 bases). Looked up from germline, CDR1 is LNHDA and CDR2 is SQIVND (reference sequence). CDR3 size: 16 residues. Trimming took off 5 bases at V and 0 bases at J, with 14 bases between the two ends. The CDR3 protein is CASSLGTTYSNQPQHF. CDR3 nucleotide sequence: TGTGCCAGTAGTCTCGGGACAACATATAGCAATCAGCCCCAGCATTTT.

The chain couples TRBV30 to TRBJ2-7; the match to TRBD1 covers 10 bases. Germline assignment: CDR1 GTSNPN and CDR2 SVGIG (reference sequence). With V trimmed by 5 bases and J by 4 bases, 8 bases remained unmatched. There are 14 residues in the CDR3. The CDR3: CAWSETGGKYEQYF. DNA for the CDR3: TGTGCCTGGTCCGAGACAGGGGGCAAATACGAGCAGTACTTC. Full variable domain (rest looked up from reference TRBV30 and TRBJ2-7): SQTIHQWPATLVQPVGSPLSLECTVEGTSNPNLYWYRQAAGRGLQLLFYSVGIGQISSEVPQNLSASRPQDRQFILSSKKLLLSDSGFYLCAWSETGGKYEQYFGPGTRLTVT.

J is TRBJ2-2 and V is TRBV9; a possible D gene is TRBD2 (5 bases). There are 13 residues in the CDR3. Germline CDR1 reads SGDLS; CDR2 reads YYNGEE. V was pared by 2 bases and J by 5 bases, with 7 bases between. In DNA form, the CDR3 reads TGTGCCAGCAGCGTCGGGGTAACCGGGGAGCTGTTTTTT. This codes for CASSVGVTGELFF.

This chain uses TRBV9 with TRBJ2-3, with 7 bases aligning to TRBD2. After removal of 0 bases from V and 3 bases from J, the junction contained 1 base not matched to a gene. The CDR3 totals 14 residues. Looked up from germline, CDR1 is SGDLS and CDR2 is YYNGEE. CDR3 amino acids: CASSVGRGTDTQYF. For the CDR3, the DNA is TGTGCCAGCAGCGTAGGGCGGGGGACAGATACGCAGTATTTT.

V is TRBV30 and J is TRBJ1-1; 7 nucleotides line up with TRBD1. Germline CDR1 reads GTSNPN; CDR2 reads SVGIG (reference sequence). V shed 4 bases and J 1 base; nucleotides not matched to a gene: 6. CDR3 length equals 14 residues. The CDR3 loop is CAWNRQGSNTEAFF. CDR3 bases: TGTGCCTGGAACCGACAGGGATCGAACACTGAAGCTTTCTTT. The full variable domain, with the rest looked up from reference TRBV30 and TRBJ1-1, is SQTIHQWPATLVQPVGSPLSLECTVEGTSNPNLYWYRQAAGRGLQLLFYSVGIGQISSEVPQNLSASRPQDRQFILSSKKLLLSDSGFYLCAWNRQGSNTEAFFGQGTRLTVV.

V gene TRBV30 combines with J gene TRBJ2-1; 9 bases align to TRBD2. The CDR3 loop spans 15 amino acids. V gave up 0 bases and J gave up 7 bases; unmatched junction bases: 7. Looked up from germline, CDR1 is GTSNPN and CDR2 is SVGIG (reference sequence). Here the CDR3 DNA reads TGTGCCTGGAGTGTTGGGACTAGCCCTGGGAATGAGCAGTTCTTC. This sequence encodes CAWSVGTSPGNEQFF.

This clone was seen just once. The V gene is TRBV4-1, the J gene TRBJ1-1; a possible D gene is TRBD1 (5 bases). The V gene's germline CDR1 is MGHRA and CDR2 YSYEKL. V dropped 2 bases and J dropped 6 bases, with 16 bases sitting between them. The CDR3 has 15 amino acids. This CDR3 is CASSQWGRGRAEAFF. The CDR3 DNA follows: TGCGCCAGCAGCCAATGGGGACGGGGGAGGGCTGAAGCTTTCTTT.